This T cell receptor beta chain was sequenced in a study of blood T cell repertoires in COVID-19. Per the study methods: Nucleated cell counts were estimated from reference gene primer amplification. The assay was immunoSEQ multiplex PCR, and TCRdb's table has in-frame clones only and misses some. V and J calls and clone size follow that table, whereas D and trimming were derived from the DNA. The table lists more than 200,000 clones, just over 85% of them singletons, with roughly 12% in the top ten. The V end lost 5 bases, the J end lost 2 bases, and 9 bases lay between the germline ends. From germline, CDR1 is SGHTA and CDR2 FQGNSA. This CDR3 region has 13 residues.

Sequenced input: peripheral blood. The chain recombines TRBV7-2 with TRBJ1-2; tentatively, D is TRBD1 (6 bases). This receptor was identified in a man aged 45-65 years with COVID-19, enrolled during active disease. The CDR3 nucleotides are TGTGCCAGCAGCCGGGACATAAACTATGGCTACACCTTC. Encoded protein: CASSRDINYGYTF.